The TCR beta chain described here comes from a study of CDR3 diversity in severe acne. MiXCR, run by TCRdb on the PCR reads, gives a single entry per CDR3 protein. In the table there are about 85,000 distinct CDR3 sequences, 48% of which are singletons. Comments on this clonotype: The DNA is omitted, as the CDR3 cannot be located on it reliably, and the CDR3 follows TCRdb's listing.

Ends included, the CDR3 has 24 residues. The germline CDR1 and CDR2 sequences are MGHDK and SYGVNS. The rearrangement uses TRBV25-1 and TRBJ1-5; TRBD1 was called by the table and not checked on the DNA. This receptor was obtained from a male donor in good health, serving as a control. Sequencing input: blood. CDR3 region: CASSSPGQGTTNEKLFFGSGTQHF.